Following are 26 T cell receptor beta chains from one sample sequenced in a study of cytomegalovirus exposure and HLA in healthy donors. Primers for the PCR totalled 60 Vbeta and 13 Jbeta. Sequencing used immunoSEQ multiplex PCR; TCRdb keeps in-frame clones, though not all of them. The data show 150,000 or so clones, around 80% seen once. Sequenced input: PBMCs. All receptors come from a woman aged 40-49 years in good health and CMV-seronegative.

The chain joins TRBV7-3 to TRBJ2-3; 9 bases are shared with TRBD2. The junction had 10 bases not matched to a gene; V was cut back by 5 bases and J by 7 bases. Germline CDR1 reads SGHTA; CDR2 reads FQGTGA. The length of the CDR3 is 15 residues. DNA for the CDR3: TGTGCCAGCAGCCCCGGGGGTAGCGGGAGTTATACGCAGTATTTT. This sequence encodes CASSPGGSGSYTQYF. Using reference TRBV7-3 and TRBJ2-3 for the parts outside the CDR3, the full variable domain is GAGVSQTPSNKVTEKGKYVELRCDPISGHTALYWYRQSLGQGPEFLIYFQGTGAADDSGLPNDRFFAVRPEGSVSTLKIQRTERGDSAVYLCASSPGGSGSYTQYFGPGTRLTVL.

The sample holds a few counts of this clone. The V gene is TRBV5-1, the J gene TRBJ2-2; 11 nucleotides align to TRBD1. This CDR3 is 15 amino acids long. The trim removed 4 bases at V and 6 bases at J, leaving 5 bases unmatched. CDR1 is SGHRS and CDR2 is YFSETQ in the germline V gene. Here the CDR3 DNA reads TGCGCCAGCAGCCTGGGACAGGGGGGTGCCGGGGAGCTGTTTTTT. Translation: CASSLGQGGAGELFF.

This clone was detected a few times. V gene TRBV27 combines with J gene TRBJ1-5, with TRBD1 as a possible D gene (6 bases). This CDR3 region has 13 residues. The germline V and J ends were trimmed by 8 bases and 3 bases, with 11 bases remaining between them. Germline lookup yields CDR1 MNHEY and CDR2 SMNVEV (reference sequence). Written as DNA, the CDR3 is TGTGCCAGCGGCCACAGGGCCAATCAGCCCCAGCATTTT. Amino acid sequence: CASGHRANQPQHF.

V usage is TRBV9 and J usage is TRBJ2-5, with 12 bases fitting TRBD2. Germline lookup yields CDR1 SGDLS and CDR2 YYNGEE. CDR3 length equals 16 residues. The V gene end was trimmed by 3 bases and the J gene end by 1 base; junction bases not matched to a gene: 4. DNA of the CDR3: TGTGCCAGCAGCGCGACTAGCGGGAGAGGCCAAGAGACCCAGTACTTC. The encoded protein is CASSATSGRGQETQYF.

The V call is TRBV7-3, the J call TRBJ2-2; D perhaps matches TRBD2 (6 bases). Looked up from germline, CDR1 is SGHTA and CDR2 is FQGTGA. V dropped 5 bases and J dropped 3 bases, with 16 bases sitting between them. The CDR3 is 16 residues long. CDR3 DNA sequence: TGTGCCAGCAGCCCCCGACTAGGAGGGGACACCGGGGAGCTGTTTTTT. It encodes CASSPRLGGDTGELFF.

Of note for this clone: One junction end disagrees with the germline gene, perhaps due to a read error. This chain uses TRBV15 with TRBJ1-1; D is possibly TRBD1 (5 bases). The CDR3 sequence is 14 residues long. Germline-derived CDR1 and CDR2 are LNHNV and YYDKDF (reference sequence). As DNA, the CDR3 is TGTGCCACCAGCAGCCACGGGGGGTCAGCTGAGGCTTTCTTT. It translates to CATSSHGGSAEAFF.

The V call is TRBV2, the J call TRBJ1-1, with TRBD1 matching over 8 bases. CDR3 length: 16 amino acids. The trim removed 4 bases at V and 0 bases at J, leaving 7 bases unmatched. Per the germline V gene, CDR1 is SNHLY and CDR2 is FYNNEI. The CDR3 is CASSGQGAIMNTEAFF. The CDR3 coding sequence is TGTGCCAGCAGTGGTCAGGGGGCAATCATGAACACTGAAGCTTTCTTT.

This clone was counted only a few times. The V gene is TRBV10-3, the J gene TRBJ2-7, with TRBD2 matching 11 bases. This CDR3 is built from 18 residues. With V trimmed by 3 bases and J by 4 bases, 14 bases remained unmatched. Germline V gene data show CDR1 as ENHRY and CDR2 as SYGVKD. The CDR3 region has the DNA TGTGCCATCAGTGACATCACACTTGGGACTAGCGGACAATACGAGCAGTACTTC. Its protein product is CAISDITLGTSGQYEQYF.

This clone was seen only a few times. The rearrangement uses TRBV30 and TRBJ2-1; D gene ambiguous. Trimming removed 5 bases at V and 5 bases at J, with 10 bases between. From germline, CDR1 is GTSNPN and CDR2 SVGIG (reference sequence). The CDR3 has 12 amino acids. CDR3: CAWGPVHNEQFF. The CDR3 DNA reads as TGTGCCTGGGGGCCCGTCCACAATGAGCAGTTCTTC.

This chain uses TRBV5-1 with TRBJ1-3; 11 bases agree with TRBD1. The trim removed 2 bases at V and 8 bases at J, leaving 3 bases unmatched. The CDR3 runs to 14 residues. The germline V gene encodes CDR1 SGHRS and CDR2 YFSETQ. The CDR3 DNA reads TGCGCCAGCAGCTTAGGACAGGGGGCTGACACCATATATTTT. It codes for CASSLGQGADTIYF.

The chain combines TRBV6-1 with TRBJ2-7; 8 nucleotides agree with TRBD1. V lost 7 bases, J lost 7 bases, and 12 bases stayed unmatched. Germline V gives CDR1 MNHNS, CDR2 SASEGT. The CDR3 length is 14 residues. CDR3 coding DNA: TGTGCCAGCAAGGCCGGGACAGGAGCTTTAGAGCAGTACTTC. Protein: CASKAGTGALEQYF.

This clone has just a few counts. V is TRBV7-9 and J is TRBJ2-4, with a tentative D call TRBD1 (6 bases). Germline V gene lookup returns CDR1 SEHNR and CDR2 FQNEAQ (reference sequence). V was shortened by 5 bases and J by 6 bases, with 11 bases between the two germline ends. CDR3 length: 13 amino acids. The CDR3 nucleotides read TGTGCCAGCAGCGTACAGGGTGGAAACATTCAGTACTTC. This translates into CASSVQGGNIQYF.

The count of this clone is one. V gene TRBV7-2 combines with J gene TRBJ2-7; D gene uncertain. The germline V gene encodes CDR1 SGHTA and CDR2 FQGNSA. The V gene lost 1 base and the J gene lost 6 bases, with 10 bases spanning the gap. The CDR3 length is 13 residues. CDR3 residues: CASSLDGHREQYF. The CDR3 coding sequence is TGTGCCAGCAGCTTAGACGGTCACCGCGAGCAGTACTTC.

The V call is TRBV2, the J call TRBJ2-1; D remains ambiguous. Germline-derived CDR1 and CDR2 are SNHLY and FYNNEI. The CDR3 totals 11 residues. Trimming left V 7 bases short and J 2 bases short, with 3 bases between. The chain's CDR3 is CASITYNEQFF. The CDR3 DNA reads TGTGCCAGCATAACCTACAATGAGCAGTTCTTC.

This clone has just one count. The sample has other DNA sequences that encode this CDR3 too. The chain is built from TRBV30 and TRBJ2-2, with 10 bases aligning to TRBD2. Trimming at V came to 4 bases and at J to 5 bases, leaving 1 base not matched to a gene. CDR1 GTSNPN and CDR2 SVGIG come from the germline V gene (reference sequence). The CDR3 loop spans 13 amino acids. The CDR3 sequence is CAWNSGGTGELFF. The CDR3 DNA follows: TGTGCCTGGAATAGCGGGGGGACCGGGGAGCTGTTTTTT. Drawing the rest from reference TRBV30 and TRBJ2-2, the complete variable domain is SQTIHQWPATLVQPVGSPLSLECTVEGTSNPNLYWYRQAAGRGLQLLFYSVGIGQISSEVPQNLSASRPQDRQFILSSKKLLLSDSGFYLCAWNSGGTGELFFGEGSRLTVL.

This chain links TRBV20-1 with TRBJ2-1; the D is unclear. Trimming pared 7 bases from V and 4 bases from J, leaving 8 bases between. Germline V lookup: CDR1 DFQATT, CDR2 SNEGSKA (reference sequence). This CDR3 has 11 amino acids. The CDR3 DNA sequence: TGCAGTGTCAACAGTTACAATGAGCAGTTCTTC. It specifies CSVNSYNEQFF.

This chain connects TRBV5-1 to TRBJ1-4; perhaps TRBD1 as D (5 bases). V dropped 0 bases and J dropped 8 bases, with 11 bases sitting between them. CDR1 and CDR2 from the germline V gene are SGHRS and YFSETQ. The CDR3 loop spans 14 amino acids. The CDR3, as DNA: TGCGCCAGCAGCTTGGTTCCCGACAGCGAAAAACTGTTTTTT. This gives the protein CASSLVPDSEKLFF.

The chain recombines TRBV27 with TRBJ1-2, with D possibly TRBD1 on 6 matching bases. This CDR3 is 14 amino acids long. Looked up from germline, CDR1 is MNHEY and CDR2 is SMNVEV (reference sequence). Trimming removed 0 bases at V and 6 bases at J, with 11 bases between. The CDR3 protein is CASSLSAGVNGYTF. The CDR3 DNA follows: TGTGCCAGCAGTTTATCAGCAGGGGTGAATGGCTACACCTTC.

This chain uses TRBV6-1 with TRBJ1-3; 7 bases match TRBD1. This CDR3 comprises 15 residues. Germline values: CDR1 MNHNS, CDR2 SASEGT. Losses at the gene ends were 5 bases for V and 1 base for J; bases not matched to a gene: 5. The CDR3 DNA follows: TGTGCCAGCAGTTTCACCAGGGGGTCTGGAAACACCATATATTTT. Encoded protein: CASSFTRGSGNTIYF.

The rearrangement links TRBV7-9 to TRBJ2-2; D remains ambiguous. The V gene's germline CDR1 is SEHNR and CDR2 FQNEAQ (reference sequence). Deletions cut 1 base from V and 4 bases from J, with 13 bases between. The CDR3 spans 16 residues. CDR3 sequence (DNA): TGTGCCAGCAGCTTAGGTGGCAGGAAGCCCACCGGGGAGCTGTTTTTT. Residues: CASSLGGRKPTGELFF. The variable domain in full, completed from reference TRBV7-9 and TRBJ2-2, reads DTGVSQNPRHKITKRGQNVTFRCDPISEHNRLYWYRQTLGQGPEFLTYFQNEAQLEKSRLLSDRFSAERPKGSFSTLEIQRTEQGDSAMYLCASSLGGRKPTGELFFGEGSRLTVL.

CDR3 coding DNA: TGTGCCAGCTCCCCGGGACAGGGAAATCAGCCCCAGCATTTT. Its protein is CASSPGQGNQPQHF. V gene TRBV6-6 combines with J gene TRBJ1-5; 9 nucleotides align to TRBD1. Trimming took 8 bases from V and 4 from J; bases not matched to a gene: 6. CDR3 length: 14 residues. CDR1 MNHNY and CDR2 SVGAGI come from the germline V gene (reference sequence).

The chain links TRBV25-1 to TRBJ1-1; possibly TRBD1 for D (5 bases). This CDR3 contains 13 residues. CDR1 is MGHDK, CDR2 SYGVNS, per germline. Trimming cost V 5 bases and J 4 bases, with 11 bases left between them. The CDR3 DNA follows: TGTGCCAGCAGTAATGGGGCGCGCACTGAAGCTTTCTTT. Protein sequence: CASSNGARTEAFF.

The rearrangement joins TRBV19 to TRBJ1-1; D is unclear. The ends were cut back, 8 bases at V and 0 bases at J, with 10 bases in the middle. This CDR3 comprises 13 residues. CDR1 LNHDA and CDR2 SQIVND come from the germline V gene (reference sequence). The CDR3 spells CASVAQLNTEAFF. The CDR3 nucleotides are TGTGCCAGTGTGGCACAGTTGAACACTGAAGCTTTCTTT.

This rearrangement joins TRBV6-6 to TRBJ2-5; TRBD1 is a possible D gene (5 bases). The V and J ends lost 4 bases and 2 bases respectively, with 14 bases between them. CDR1 is MNHNY and CDR2 is SVGAGI in the germline V gene (reference sequence). This CDR3 is 15 amino acids long. In DNA, the CDR3 is TGTGCCAGCAGTTTAAAACAGGCTTTTCAAGAGACCCAGTACTTC. Its translation: CASSLKQAFQETQYF.

This chain joins TRBV2 and TRBJ2-3; D is unclear. Per the germline V gene, CDR1 is SNHLY and CDR2 is FYNNEI. With 4 bases removed from V and 8 bases from J, the gap between germline ends came to 13 bases. The CDR3 loop spans 13 amino acids. CDR3 amino acids: CASSGGGKATQYF. CDR3 coding DNA: TGTGCCAGCAGTGGCGGCGGAAAGGCTACGCAGTATTTT.

The genes are TRBV5-1 and TRBJ1-3; 8 bases align to TRBD1. The CDR3 sequence is 16 residues long. Germline CDR1 SGHRS, CDR2 YFSETQ. V dropped 1 base and J dropped 4; count of bases not matched to a gene: 7. Here the CDR3 reads CASSLSPGTGGNTIYF. CDR3 nucleotides: TGCGCCAGCAGCTTGTCCCCAGGGACAGGCGGAAACACCATATATTTT.